This T cell receptor (beta chain) is from a study of T cells after yellow fever vaccination. V was cut by 3 bases and J by 5 bases, with 14 bases left in between. This CDR3 is built from 16 residues. Germline CDR1 SGHTA, CDR2 FQGNSA. This clonotype was found a few times. TCRdb redid the calling of the 5' RACE reads with MiXCR, one entry per CDR3 protein. The sample holds 200,000 to 250,000 distinct CDR3 sequences, 6.9% seen once. This chain uses TRBV7-2 with TRBJ1-6, with D unclear. The clonotype comes from a man aged 25 to 45 who received the YFV17D yellow fever vaccine. Specimen: CD4+ T cells sorted from PBMCs, collected 15 days after the yellow fever booster vaccination. CDR3 DNA sequence: TGTGCCAGCAGCTTCCGGCAAGCCACGAATAATTCACCCCTCCACTTT. It yields the protein CASSFRQATNNSPLHF.